This TCR beta chain is drawn from a study of blood T cells in healthy people across ages. Individuals who donated were healthy Caucasians from Russia aged roughly 6 to 100. The authors isolated at least 7 million PBMCs per sample. Study-level findings and limits: Per-million-T-cell TCR beta diversity fell roughly linearly with age.

The length of the CDR3 is 16 residues. Germline V CDR1 and CDR2: DFQATT, SNEGSKA (reference sequence). The V end lost 6 bases, the J end lost 1 base, and 21 bases lay between the germline ends. Then a second PCR, running about 6 to 11 cycles, was carried out with a sample-barcoded 5' primer and a J-beta primer mix. Each cDNA molecule carried a tag from a template-switch adaptor that contained 12 random nucleotides. Using its own MiXCR run on the 5' RACE reads, TCRdb lists one record per CDR3 protein. The data show fewer than 800,000 distinct CDR3 sequences, more than 20% seen once. Worth noting for this clonotype: Its antigen remains unknown.

The chain combines TRBV20-1 with TRBJ2-5; TRBD1 is a possible D gene (6 bases). The clonotype was recovered from a man in his 70s in good health. Sequencing was performed on blood. The CDR3 spells CSALLLGAAIQETQYF. DNA for the CDR3: TGCAGTGCCCTTTTACTGGGGGCTGCCATCCAAGAGACCCAGTACTTC.